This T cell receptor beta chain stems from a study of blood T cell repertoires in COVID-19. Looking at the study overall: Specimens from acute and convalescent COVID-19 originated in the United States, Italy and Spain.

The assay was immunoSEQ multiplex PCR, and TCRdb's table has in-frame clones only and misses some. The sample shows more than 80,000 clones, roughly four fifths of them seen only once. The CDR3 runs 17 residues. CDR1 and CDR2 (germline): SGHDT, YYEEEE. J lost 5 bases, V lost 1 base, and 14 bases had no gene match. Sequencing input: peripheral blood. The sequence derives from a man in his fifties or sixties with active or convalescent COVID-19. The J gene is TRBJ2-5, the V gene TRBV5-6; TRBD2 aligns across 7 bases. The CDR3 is CASSLLGRGGSRETQYF. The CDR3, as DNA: TGTGCCAGCAGCTTGTTGGGACGGGGAGGGAGCCGGGAGACCCAGTACTTC.